Listed below are T cell receptor beta chains from one sample, sequenced in a study of blood T cell repertoires in COVID-19. Clones were sequenced by immunoSEQ multiplex PCR, and TCRdb holds only the in-frame ones, with some missing. The sample includes some 310,000 clones, about 90% seen only once; the top ten take approximately 0.98%. Sequenced: peripheral blood. The receptors derive from a woman between 35 and 50 years old with COVID-19, enrolled during active disease. The CDR3 runs from the conserved cysteine through the conserved F or W. The D gene is left open where the match is weak. Size values are once, few and many counts, or a class for expanded clones, and some rows have none.

d_gene	v_gene	j_gene	abundance	CDR3aa	CDR3nt
TRBD2	TRBV30	TRBJ2-3	.	CAWNPGTIISTDTQYF	TGTGCCTGGAATCCCGGGACTATCATTAGCACAGATACGCAGTATTTT
TRBD2	TRBV9	TRBJ2-3	.	CASSGLAGLITDTQYF	TGTGCCAGCAGCGGACTAGCGGGGCTAATCACAGATACGCAGTATTTT
.	TRBV6-5	TRBJ1-1	once	CASSINRYTEAFF	TGTGCCAGCAGCATTAACAGATACACTGAAGCTTTCTTT
TRBD1	TRBV28	TRBJ1-5	.	CASTQPAGSNRGSNQPQHF	TGTGCCAGCACCCAACCAGCGGGGTCGAACAGGGGGAGCAATCAGCCCCAGCATTTT
TRBD1	TRBV11-2	TRBJ1-2	.	CASSLEGTGGRGYTF	TGTGCCAGCAGCCTTGAAGGGACAGGGGGTCGTGGCTACACCTTC
.	TRBV4-1	TRBJ1-5	.	CASSFLSNQPQHF	TGCGCCAGCAGCTTCCTAAGCAATCAGCCCCAGCATTTT
TRBD2	TRBV4-3	TRBJ2-3	.	CASSQRVGGRSLGRDTQYF	TGCGCCAGCAGCCAAAGGGTTGGCGGGAGGTCCCTAGGTCGTGATACGCAGTATTTT
.	TRBV6-2/TRBV6-3	TRBJ2-7	.	CASSYPRYEQYF	TGTGCCAGCAGTTACCCACGGTACGAGCAGTACTTC
.	TRBV6-5	TRBJ1-2	.	CASSTQQGHGYTF	TGTGCCAGCAGTACCCAGCAGGGGCACGGCTACACCTTC
.	TRBV7-2	TRBJ2-7	.	CASSLATAHEQYF	TGTGCCAGCAGCTTAGCCACAGCACACGAGCAGTACTTC
TRBD1	TRBV5-1	TRBJ1-2	.	CASSSPDRPYGYTF	TGCGCCAGCAGCTCCCCGGACAGGCCCTATGGCTACACCTTC
.	TRBV6-2/TRBV6-3	TRBJ2-1	.	CASSDFDREVVGEQFF	TGTGCCAGCAGTGACTTCGACAGGGAGGTGGTTGGTGAGCAGTTCTTC
TRBD1	TRBV2	TRBJ2-7	.	CASTRDRGAYEQYF	TGTGCCAGCACCCGGGACAGGGGGGCCTACGAGCAGTACTTC
TRBD2	TRBV4-3	TRBJ2-1	.	CASSQDPRTSGYTGGQFF	TGCGCCAGCAGCCAAGATCCGAGAACTAGCGGCTATACCGGGGGGCAGTTCTTC
.	TRBV6-5	TRBJ1-2	.	CASRLQQNYGYTF	TGTGCCAGCAGGCTACAGCAGAACTATGGCTACACCTTC
.	TRBV5-6	TRBJ1-2	.	CASSISGVDYGYTF	TGTGCCAGCAGCATATCGGGAGTCGACTATGGCTACACCTTC
.	TRBV7-9	TRBJ2-6	.	CASSLAPSSGANVLTF	TGTGCCAGCAGCTTAGCGCCGAGCTCTGGGGCCAACGTCCTGACTTTC
.	TRBV4-2	TRBJ1-1	.	CASSQEWGPSEAFF	TGTGCCAGCAGCCAAGAGTGGGGCCCGTCGGAAGCTTTCTTT
.	TRBV2	TRBJ2-5	once	CASSDRGRGGTQYF	TGTGCCAGCAGTGATCGAGGGAGAGGGGGGACCCAGTACTTC
.	TRBV21-1	TRBJ1-5	.	CASSKADREGGQPQHF	TGTGCCAGCAGCAAAGCGGACAGGGAAGGGGGACAGCCCCAGCATTTT
.	TRBV4-2	TRBJ2-5	.	CASSQGGGGSQQETQYF	TGTGCCAGCAGCCAAGGGGGAGGCGGGTCCCAGCAAGAGACCCAGTACTTC
.	TRBV9	TRBJ1-2	.	CASSAKNYGYTF	TGTGCCAGCAGCGCAAAAAACTATGGCTACACCTTC
.	TRBV10-3	TRBJ2-1	.	CAISESSQSYNEQFF	TGTGCCATCAGTGAGTCGAGTCAATCCTACAATGAGCAGTTCTTC
TRBD1	TRBV19	TRBJ1-5	.	CASSTTGRNQPQHF	TGTGCCAGTAGTACGACAGGGCGGAATCAGCCCCAGCATTTT
TRBD1	TRBV5-8	TRBJ1-2	.	CASSPGTALGYGYTF	TGTGCCAGCAGCCCTGGGACAGCCCTGGGCTATGGCTACACCTTC
TRBD1	TRBV11-2	TRBJ2-7	once	CASSPPGDRLDYEQYF	TGTGCCAGCAGCCCCCCGGGGGACAGGCTAGACTACGAGCAGTACTTC
.	TRBV18	TRBJ1-1	.	CASSPARQNTEAFF	TGTGCCAGCTCACCGGCCAGACAGAACACTGAAGCTTTCTTT
TRBD1	TRBV15	TRBJ1-1	.	CATSVYRGDTEAFF	TGTGCCACCAGCGTCTACAGGGGGGACACTGAAGCTTTCTTT
.	TRBV29-1	TRBJ1-4	once	CSVGRAGEKLFF	TGCAGCGTTGGGAGGGCGGGTGAAAAACTGTTTTTT
.	TRBV29-1	TRBJ2-7	few	CSVGKAGAAYEQYF	TGCAGCGTTGGAAAGGCAGGGGCGGCCTACGAGCAGTACTTC
TRBD1	TRBV29-1	TRBJ1-6	.	CSVAGTGLDSPLHF	TGCAGCGTAGCCGGGACAGGGCTGGATTCACCCCTCCACTTT
TRBD2	TRBV28	TRBJ2-1	.	CASSPYLRLARPYNEQFF	TGTGCCAGCAGTCCGTACTTGAGACTAGCGCGACCCTACAATGAGCAGTTCTTC
.	TRBV28	TRBJ1-5	.	CAVRRQPNQPQHF	TGTGCCGTTAGAAGACAGCCAAATCAGCCCCAGCATTTT
.	TRBV19	TRBJ1-1	.	CASSSDLETEAFF	TGTGCCAGTAGCTCGGACTTAGAGACTGAAGCTTTCTTT
.	TRBV6-2/TRBV6-3	TRBJ1-3	.	CASSRRGDSGNTIYF	TGTGCCAGCAGTCGCAGGGGAGACTCTGGAAACACCATATATTTT
.	TRBV11-2	TRBJ2-7	.	CASSLVASGLPRWQYF	TGTGCCAGCAGCTTAGTCGCGTCAGGACTCCCTAGGTGGCAGTACTTC
.	TRBV13	TRBJ2-1	.	CASSTKWGRPYNEQFF	TGTGCCAGCAGCACAAAATGGGGCCGACCCTACAATGAGCAGTTCTTC